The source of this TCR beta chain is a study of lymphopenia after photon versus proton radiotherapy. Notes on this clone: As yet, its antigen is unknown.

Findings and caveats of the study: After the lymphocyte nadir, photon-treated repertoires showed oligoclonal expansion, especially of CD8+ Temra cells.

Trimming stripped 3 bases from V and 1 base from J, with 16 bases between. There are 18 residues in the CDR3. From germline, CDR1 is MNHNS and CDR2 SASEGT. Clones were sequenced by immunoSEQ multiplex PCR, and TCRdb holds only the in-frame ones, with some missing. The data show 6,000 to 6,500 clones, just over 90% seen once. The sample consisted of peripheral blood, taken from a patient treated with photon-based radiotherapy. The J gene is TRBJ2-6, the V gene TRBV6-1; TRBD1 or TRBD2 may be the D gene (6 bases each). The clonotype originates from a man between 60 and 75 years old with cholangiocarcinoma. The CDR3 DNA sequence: TGTGCCAGCAGTGATAGGGGGGTAGGAGAATCTGGGGCCAACGTCCTGACTTTC. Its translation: CASSDRGVGESGANVLTF.